This T cell receptor beta chain was documented in a study of tumor and adjacent non-tumor tissue in lung cancer. This sample's RNA came from whole unsorted tissue. More than 3 cm separated this lung sample from the edge of the tumor. The length of the CDR3 is 15 residues. The V gene lost 0 bases and the J gene lost 7 bases, with 16 bases spanning the gap. Germline V gives CDR1 DFQATT, CDR2 SNEGSKA (reference sequence). The library came from three nested PCR rounds adapted from ARM-PCR protocols. MiXCR, applied by TCRdb to the multiplex PCR reads, yields one record per CDR3 protein. This repertoire shows tens of thousands of distinct CDR3 sequences, about four fifths found once; its top ten account for 51%.

The source material was distant non-tumor lung tissue. The rearrangement joins TRBV20-1 to TRBJ1-5, with a possible D match to TRBD1 (6 bases). This clonotype originated in a man between 60 and 70 years old with non-small cell lung cancer. CDR3 nucleotide sequence: TGCAGTGCTAGAGATCAAGGGGGGGATGGGCAGCCCCAGCATTTT. As protein: CSARDQGGDGQPQHF.